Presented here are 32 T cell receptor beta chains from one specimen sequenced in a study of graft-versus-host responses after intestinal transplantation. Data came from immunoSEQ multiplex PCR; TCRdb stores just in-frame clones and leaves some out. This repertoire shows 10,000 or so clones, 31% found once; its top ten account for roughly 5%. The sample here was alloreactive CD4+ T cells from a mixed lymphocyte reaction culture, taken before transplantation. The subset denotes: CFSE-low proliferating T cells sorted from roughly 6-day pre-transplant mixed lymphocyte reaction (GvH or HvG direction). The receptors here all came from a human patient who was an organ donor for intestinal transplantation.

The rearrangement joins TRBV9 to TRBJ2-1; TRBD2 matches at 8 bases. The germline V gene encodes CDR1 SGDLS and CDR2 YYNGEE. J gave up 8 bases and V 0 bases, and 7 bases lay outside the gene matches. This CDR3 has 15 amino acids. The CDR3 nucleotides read TGTGCCAGCAGCGTAGCCCGGGGGGGAGTAGATGAGCAGTTCTTC. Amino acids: CASSVARGGVDEQFF.

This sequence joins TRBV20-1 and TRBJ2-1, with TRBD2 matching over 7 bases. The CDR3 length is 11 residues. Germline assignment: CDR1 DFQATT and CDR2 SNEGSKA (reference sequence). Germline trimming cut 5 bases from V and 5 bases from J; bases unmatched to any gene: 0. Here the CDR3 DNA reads TGCAGTGCTGGACTAGACAATGAGCAGTTCTTC. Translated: CSAGLDNEQFF.

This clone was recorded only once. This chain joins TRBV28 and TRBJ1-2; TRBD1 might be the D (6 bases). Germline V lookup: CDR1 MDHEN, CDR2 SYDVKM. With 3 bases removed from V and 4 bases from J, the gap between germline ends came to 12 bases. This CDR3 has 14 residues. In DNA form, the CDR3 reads TGTGCCAGCAGTTTGCGACAGGTCCGCTATGGCTACACCTTC. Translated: CASSLRQVRYGYTF.

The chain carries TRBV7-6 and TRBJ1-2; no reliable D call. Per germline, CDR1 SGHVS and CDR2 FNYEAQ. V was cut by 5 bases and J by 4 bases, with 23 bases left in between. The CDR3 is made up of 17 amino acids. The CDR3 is CASSPVHKSRKTYGYTF. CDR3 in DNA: TGTGCCAGCAGCCCCGTTCATAAATCTCGAAAGACCTATGGCTACACCTTC. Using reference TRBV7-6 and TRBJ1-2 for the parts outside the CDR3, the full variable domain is GAGVSQSPRYKVTKRGQDVALRCDPISGHVSLYWYRQALGQGPEFLTYFNYEAQQDKSGLPNDRFSAERPEGSISTLTIQRTEQRDSAMYRCASSPVHKSRKTYGYTFGSGTRLTVV.

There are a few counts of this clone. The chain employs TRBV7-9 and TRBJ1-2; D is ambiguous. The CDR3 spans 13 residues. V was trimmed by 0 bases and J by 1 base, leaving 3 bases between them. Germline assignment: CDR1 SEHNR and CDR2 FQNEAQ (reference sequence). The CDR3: CASSLASNYGYTF. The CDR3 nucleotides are TGTGCCAGCAGCTTAGCAAGTAACTATGGCTACACCTTC.

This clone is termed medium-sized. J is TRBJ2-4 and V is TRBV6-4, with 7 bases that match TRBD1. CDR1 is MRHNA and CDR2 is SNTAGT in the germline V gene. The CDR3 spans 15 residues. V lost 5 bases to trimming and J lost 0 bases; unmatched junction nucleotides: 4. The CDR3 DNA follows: TGTGCCAGCAGTACACAGGGGCAAGCCAAAAACATTCAGTACTTC. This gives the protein CASSTQGQAKNIQYF.

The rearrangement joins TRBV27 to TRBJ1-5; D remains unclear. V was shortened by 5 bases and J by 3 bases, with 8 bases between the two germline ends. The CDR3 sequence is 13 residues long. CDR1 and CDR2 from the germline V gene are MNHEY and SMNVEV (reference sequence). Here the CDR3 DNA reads TGTGCCAGCAGTCCATTTTACAATCAGCCCCAGCATTTT. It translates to CASSPFYNQPQHF.

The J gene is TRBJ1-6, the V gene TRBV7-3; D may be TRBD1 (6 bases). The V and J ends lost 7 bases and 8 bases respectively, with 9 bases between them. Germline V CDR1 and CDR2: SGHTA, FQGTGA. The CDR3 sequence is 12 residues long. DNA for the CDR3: TGTGCCAGCACTCAGGGGTATTCACCCCTCCACTTT. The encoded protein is CASTQGYSPLHF. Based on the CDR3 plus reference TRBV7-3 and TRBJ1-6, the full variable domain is GAGVSQTPSNKVTEKGKYVELRCDPISGHTALYWYRQSLGQGPEFLIYFQGTGAADDSGLPNDRFFAVRPEGSVSTLKIQRTERGDSAVYLCASTQGYSPLHFGNGTRLTVT.

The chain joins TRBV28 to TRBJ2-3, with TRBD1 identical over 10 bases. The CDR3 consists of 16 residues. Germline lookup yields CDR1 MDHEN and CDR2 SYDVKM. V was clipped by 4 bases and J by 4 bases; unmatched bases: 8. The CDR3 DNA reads TGTGCCAGCAGTTCTCCCCGGGACAGGGGCGCAGATACGCAGTATTTT. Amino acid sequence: CASSSPRDRGADTQYF.

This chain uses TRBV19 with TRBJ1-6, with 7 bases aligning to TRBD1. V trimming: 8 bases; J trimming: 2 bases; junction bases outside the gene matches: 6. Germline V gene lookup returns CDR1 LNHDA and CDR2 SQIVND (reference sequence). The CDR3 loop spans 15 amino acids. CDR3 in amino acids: CASQQGTAYNSPLHF. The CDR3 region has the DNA TGTGCCAGTCAACAGGGGACCGCCTATAATTCACCCCTCCACTTT.

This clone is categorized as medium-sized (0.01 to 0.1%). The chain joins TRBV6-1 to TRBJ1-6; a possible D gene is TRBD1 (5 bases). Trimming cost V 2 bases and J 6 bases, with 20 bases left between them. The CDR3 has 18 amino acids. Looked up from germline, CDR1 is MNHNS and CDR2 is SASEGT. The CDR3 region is CASSERWEGIFSNSPLHF. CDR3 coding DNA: TGTGCCAGCAGTGAAAGATGGGAGGGGATTTTCTCTAATTCACCCCTCCACTTT.

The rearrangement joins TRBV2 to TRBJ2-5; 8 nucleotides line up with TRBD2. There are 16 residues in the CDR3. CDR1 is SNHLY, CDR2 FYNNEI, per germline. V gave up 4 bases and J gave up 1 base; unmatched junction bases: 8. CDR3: CASSVPTSGGQETQYF. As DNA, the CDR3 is TGTGCCAGCAGTGTCCCCACAAGCGGGGGCCAAGAGACCCAGTACTTC. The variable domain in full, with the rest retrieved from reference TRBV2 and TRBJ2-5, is EPEVTQTPSHQVTQMGQEVILRCVPISNHLYFYWYRQILGQKVEFLVSFYNNEISEKSEIFDDQFSVERPDGSNFTLKIRSTKLEDSAMYFCASSVPTSGGQETQYFGPGTRLLVL.

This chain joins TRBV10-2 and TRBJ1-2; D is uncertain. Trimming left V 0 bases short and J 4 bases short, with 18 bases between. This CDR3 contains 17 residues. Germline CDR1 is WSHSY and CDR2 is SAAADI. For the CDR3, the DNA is TGCGCCAGCAGTGAGTCTTACGTTCGGGAGGCTTTCTATGGCTACACCTTC. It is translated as CASSESYVREAFYGYTF.

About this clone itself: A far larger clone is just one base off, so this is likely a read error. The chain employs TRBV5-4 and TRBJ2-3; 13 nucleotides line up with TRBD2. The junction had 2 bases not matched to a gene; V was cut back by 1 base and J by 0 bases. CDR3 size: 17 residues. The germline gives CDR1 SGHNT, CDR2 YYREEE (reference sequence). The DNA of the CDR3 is TGTGCCAGCAGCTTGACTAGCGGGAGGGCTAGCACAGATACGCAGTATTTT. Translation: CASSLTSGRASTDTQYF.

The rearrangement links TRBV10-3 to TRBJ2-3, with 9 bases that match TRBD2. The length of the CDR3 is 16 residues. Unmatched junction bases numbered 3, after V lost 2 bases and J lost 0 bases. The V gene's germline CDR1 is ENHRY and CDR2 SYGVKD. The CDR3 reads CAISEGLAFSTDTQYF. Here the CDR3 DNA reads TGTGCCATCAGTGAGGGACTAGCGTTTAGCACAGATACGCAGTATTTT.

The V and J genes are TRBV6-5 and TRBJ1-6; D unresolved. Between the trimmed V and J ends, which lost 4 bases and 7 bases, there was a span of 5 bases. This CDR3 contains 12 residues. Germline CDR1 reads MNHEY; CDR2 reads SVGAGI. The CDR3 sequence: CASSLDNSPLHF. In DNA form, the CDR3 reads TGTGCCAGCAGTTTGGACAATTCACCCCTCCACTTT.

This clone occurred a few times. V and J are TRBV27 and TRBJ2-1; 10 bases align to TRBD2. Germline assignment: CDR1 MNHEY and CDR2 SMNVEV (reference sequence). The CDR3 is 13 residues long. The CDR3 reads CPRERGGDNEQFF. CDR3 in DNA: TGTCCCCGGGAGCGGGGGGGAGACAATGAGCAGTTCTTC.

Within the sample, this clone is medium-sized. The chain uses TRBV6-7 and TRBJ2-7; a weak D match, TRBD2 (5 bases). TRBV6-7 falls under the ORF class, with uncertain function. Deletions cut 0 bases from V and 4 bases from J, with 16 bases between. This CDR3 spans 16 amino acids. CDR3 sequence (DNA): TGTGCCAGCAGTTACTCCCCTGGGGAGCCTTTGTACGAGCAGTACTTC. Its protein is CASSYSPGEPLYEQYF.

Here the CDR3 reads CASSPVGDAQPQHF. In DNA form, the CDR3 reads TGTGCCAGCTCACCGGTGGGGGACGCTCAGCCCCAGCATTTT. The chain is built from TRBV18 and TRBJ1-5, with D maybe TRBD1 (5 bases). Trimming pared 3 bases from V and 6 bases from J, leaving 12 bases between. The CDR3 is 14 amino acids. Germline CDR1 reads KGHSH; CDR2 reads LQKENI. Complete variable domain (other parts from reference TRBV18 and TRBJ1-5): NAGVMQNPRHLVRRRGQEARLRCSPMKGHSHVYWYRQLPEEGLKFMVYLQKENIIDESGMPKERFSAEFPKEGPSILRIQQVVRGDSAAYFCASSPVGDAQPQHFGDGTRLSIL.

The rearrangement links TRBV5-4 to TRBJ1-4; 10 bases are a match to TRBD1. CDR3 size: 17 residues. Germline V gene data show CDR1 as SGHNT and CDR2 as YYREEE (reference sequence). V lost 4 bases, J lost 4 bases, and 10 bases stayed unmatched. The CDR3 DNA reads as TGTGCCAGCAGCCTGGGACAGGGGAGGCATGGTAATGAAAAACTGTTTTTT. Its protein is CASSLGQGRHGNEKLFF.

The CDR3 protein is CASSLRVHEQYF. In nucleotides, the CDR3 is TGCGCCAGCAGCTTGAGGGTGCACGAGCAGTACTTC. The gene calls are TRBV5-1 and TRBJ2-7; D is undetermined. CDR3 length equals 12 residues. CDR1 and CDR2 (germline): SGHRS, YFSETQ. Trimming cost V 1 base and J 5 bases, with 7 bases left between them.

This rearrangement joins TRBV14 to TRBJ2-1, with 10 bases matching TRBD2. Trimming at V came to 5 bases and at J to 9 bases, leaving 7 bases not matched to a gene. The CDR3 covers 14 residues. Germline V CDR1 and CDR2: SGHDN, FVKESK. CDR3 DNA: TGTGCCAGCAGCGATTGGATAGCGGGGGGTGAGCAGTTCTTC. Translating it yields CASSDWIAGGEQFF.

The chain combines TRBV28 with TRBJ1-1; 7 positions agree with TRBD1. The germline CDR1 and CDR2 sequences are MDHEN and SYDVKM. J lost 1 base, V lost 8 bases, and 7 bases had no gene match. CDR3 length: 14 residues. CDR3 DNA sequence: TGTGCCAGCGGCGTGGGACAGTCGAACACTGAAGCTTTCTTT. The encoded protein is CASGVGQSNTEAFF.

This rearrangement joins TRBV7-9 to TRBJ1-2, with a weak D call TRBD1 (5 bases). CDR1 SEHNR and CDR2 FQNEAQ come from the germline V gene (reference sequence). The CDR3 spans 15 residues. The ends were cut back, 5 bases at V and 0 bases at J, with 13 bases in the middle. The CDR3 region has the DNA TGTGCCAGCAGCAAGGGACCGCGGGCTAACTATGGCTACACCTTC. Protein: CASSKGPRANYGYTF.

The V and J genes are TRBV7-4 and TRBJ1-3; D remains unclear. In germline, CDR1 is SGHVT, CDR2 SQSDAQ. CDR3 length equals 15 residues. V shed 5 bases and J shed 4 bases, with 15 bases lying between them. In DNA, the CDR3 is TGTGCCAGCAGCCCCGGAGGAACTGCCGGAAACACCATATATTTT. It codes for CASSPGGTAGNTIYF.

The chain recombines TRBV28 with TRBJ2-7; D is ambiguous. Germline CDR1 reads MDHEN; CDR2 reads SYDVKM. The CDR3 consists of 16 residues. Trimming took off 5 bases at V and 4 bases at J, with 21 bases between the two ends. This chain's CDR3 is CASSPPLKQPIYEQYF. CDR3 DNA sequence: TGTGCCAGCAGTCCCCCCCTGAAACAGCCTATATACGAGCAGTACTTC. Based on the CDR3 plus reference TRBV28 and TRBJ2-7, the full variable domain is DVKVTQSSRYLVKRTGEKVFLECVQDMDHENMFWYRQDPGLGLRLIYFSYDVKMKEKGDIPEGYSVSREKKERFSLILESASTNQTSMYLCASSPPLKQPIYEQYFGPGTRLTVT.

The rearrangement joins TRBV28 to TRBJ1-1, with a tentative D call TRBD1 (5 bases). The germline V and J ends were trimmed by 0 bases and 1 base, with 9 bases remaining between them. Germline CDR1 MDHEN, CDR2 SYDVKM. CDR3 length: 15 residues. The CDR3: CASSLWRGGNTEAFF. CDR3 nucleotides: TGTGCCAGCAGTTTATGGAGGGGTGGGAACACTGAAGCTTTCTTT.

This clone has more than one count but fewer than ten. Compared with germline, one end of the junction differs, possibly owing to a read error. CDR3: CASSLGGSGTTQYF. The CDR3 bases are TGTGCTAGCAGCCTAGGAGGGTCAGGGACGACCCAGTACTTC. This chain connects TRBV7-7 to TRBJ2-5, with TRBD2 as a possible D gene (6 bases). This CDR3 has 14 residues. Germline V lookup: CDR1 SSHAT, CDR2 FNYEAQ (reference sequence).

The chain's CDR3 is CASSLGDTQYF. In DNA form, the CDR3 reads TGTGCCAGCAGCTTAGGGGATACGCAGTATTTT. The V call is TRBV11-3, the J call TRBJ2-3; D unclear. Germline V gives CDR1 SGHNT, CDR2 YENEEA. The CDR3 length is 11 residues. The V end was cut by 1 base, the J end by 6 bases, with 2 bases between.

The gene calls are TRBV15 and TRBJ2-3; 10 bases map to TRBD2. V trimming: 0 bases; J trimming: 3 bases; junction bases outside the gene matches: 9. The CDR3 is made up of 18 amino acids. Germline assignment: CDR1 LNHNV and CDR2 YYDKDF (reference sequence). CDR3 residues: CATSRDGVAGGLTDTQYF. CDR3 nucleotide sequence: TGTGCCACCAGCAGAGATGGGGTAGCGGGGGGACTAACAGATACGCAGTATTTT. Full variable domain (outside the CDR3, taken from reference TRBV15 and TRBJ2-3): DAMVIQNPRYQVTQFGKPVTLSCSQTLNHNVMYWYQQKSSQAPKLLFHYYDKDFNNEADTPDNFQSRRPNTSFCFLDIRSPGLGDTAMYLCATSRDGVAGGLTDTQYFGPGTRLTVL.

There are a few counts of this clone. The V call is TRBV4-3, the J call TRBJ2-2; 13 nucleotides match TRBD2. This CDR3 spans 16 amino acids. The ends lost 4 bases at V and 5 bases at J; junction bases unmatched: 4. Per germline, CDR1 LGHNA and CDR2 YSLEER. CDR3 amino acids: CASSRPGLAGTGELFF. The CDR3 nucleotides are TGCGCCAGCAGCCGGCCGGGACTAGCGGGGACCGGGGAGCTGTTTTTT.

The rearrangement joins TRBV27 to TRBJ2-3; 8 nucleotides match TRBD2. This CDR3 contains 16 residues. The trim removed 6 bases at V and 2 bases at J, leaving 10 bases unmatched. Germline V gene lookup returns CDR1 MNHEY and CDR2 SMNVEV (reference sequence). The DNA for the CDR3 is TGTGCCAGCAGACCCCCCAGCGGGGGTTCCACAGATACGCAGTATTTT. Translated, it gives CASRPPSGGSTDTQYF.